This T cell receptor beta chain was recorded in a study of shared clonotypes between healthy human individuals. The study's findings and limits: Among donors, sharing of clonotypes was expected to be affected by sequencing depth.

With 0 bases removed from V and 2 bases from J, the gap between germline ends came to 10 bases. Germline CDR1 SGHRS, CDR2 YFSETQ. The length of the CDR3 is 15 residues. Here immunoSEQ multiplex PCR was the method, and the copy in TCRdb shows in-frame clones only, minus some. The table has fewer than 350,000 clones, around 87% seen once; the top ten hold 15% to 20%. About this clone: Antigen specificity is unknown.

The sample comprised memory CD8+ T cells sorted from blood. Subset meaning: CD45RO+ cells pooled with CCR7-negative TemRA cells. The chain couples TRBV5-1 to TRBJ2-3, with a possible D match to TRBD1 (6 bases). The sequence was collected from a man aged 18 to 35 in good health. DNA of the CDR3: TGCGCCAGCAGCTTGGAGGCAGGGGTCACAGATACGCAGTATTTT. It is translated as CASSLEAGVTDTQYF.